The 22 T cell receptor beta chains presented below share a single source sample, sequenced in a study of blood T cell repertoires in COVID-19. TCRdb keeps only in-frame clones here, not all; method: immunoSEQ multiplex PCR. The table lists about 50,000 clones, roughly 82% of them singletons. The sequenced material came from peripheral blood. These receptor sequences come from a woman aged 55-69 years with acute or convalescent COVID-19.

The chain links TRBV5-5 to TRBJ1-2, with TRBD1 matching 7 bases. Germline V CDR1 and CDR2: SGHKS, YYEKEE (reference sequence). This CDR3 has 15 amino acids. Losses at the gene ends were 1 base for V and 3 bases for J; bases not matched to a gene: 6. CDR3 loop: CASSLRGPMDYGYTF. The CDR3 DNA sequence: TGTGCCAGCAGCTTGAGGGGGCCAATGGACTATGGCTACACCTTC.

The chain links TRBV11-2 to TRBJ2-1, with 7 bases that match TRBD1. The CDR3 totals 12 residues. V trimming: 2 bases; J trimming: 12 bases; junction bases outside the gene matches: 4. Germline loops: CDR1 SGHAT, CDR2 FQNNGV. The CDR3 DNA follows: TGTGCCAGCAGCTTACCGACAGGGTCGCAGTTCTTC. Translated: CASSLPTGSQFF.

V and J are TRBV5-6 and TRBJ1-2; no definite D call. Germline assignment: CDR1 SGHDT and CDR2 YYEEEE. V lost 6 bases to trimming and J lost 5 bases, with 14 bases between them. The CDR3 is made up of 13 amino acids. The CDR3 nucleotides read TGTGCCAGCAAATCGAGAGGATATTATGGCTACACCTTC. It specifies CASKSRGYYGYTF.

This CDR3 is CASGTGQGVETQYF. The CDR3 region has the DNA TGTGCCAGCGGAACGGGACAGGGGGTAGAGACCCAGTACTTC. The chain links TRBV2 to TRBJ2-5; 11 nucleotides align to TRBD1. The CDR3 totals 14 residues. The V gene end was trimmed by 8 bases and the J gene end by 4 bases; junction bases not matched to a gene: 6. Germline V lookup: CDR1 SNHLY, CDR2 FYNNEI.

The CDR3 DNA reads as TGTGCCACCAGCAGAACCTACCGGGACAGGGCATACAATGAGCAGTTCTTC. Encoded protein: CATSRTYRDRAYNEQFF. The chain employs TRBV15 and TRBJ2-1; 9 bases agree with TRBD1. The germline V gene encodes CDR1 LNHNV and CDR2 YYDKDF (reference sequence). V lost 2 bases, J lost 4 bases, and 9 bases stayed unmatched. The CDR3 has 17 amino acids.

The V call is TRBV9, the J call TRBJ1-6; D not resolved. Trimming pared 3 bases from V and 5 bases from J, leaving 6 bases between. The CDR3 is 13 residues long. CDR1 and CDR2 from the germline V gene are SGDLS and YYNGEE. The CDR3 coding sequence is TGTGCCAGCAGCGAAGCGGATAATTCACCCCTCCACTTT. It translates to CASSEADNSPLHF.

This chain uses TRBV7-9 with TRBJ1-6; the match to TRBD1 covers 10 bases. CDR3 length equals 15 residues. Trimming removed 3 bases from V and 7 bases from J; junction bases left unmatched: 3. The germline gives CDR1 SEHNR, CDR2 FQNEAQ (reference sequence). CDR3 residues: CASSFGTGVNSPLHF. CDR3 nucleotide sequence: TGTGCCAGCAGCTTCGGGACAGGGGTGAATTCACCCCTCCACTTT. The full variable domain, completed using reference TRBV7-9 and TRBJ1-6, is DTGVSQNPRHKITKRGQNVTFRCDPISEHNRLYWYRQTLGQGPEFLTYFQNEAQLEKSRLLSDRFSAERPKGSFSTLEIQRTEQGDSAMYLCASSFGTGVNSPLHFGNGTRLTVT.

The chain uses TRBV12-3 or TRBV12-4 and TRBJ1-5; maybe TRBD1 (5 bases). V lost 6 bases and J lost 8, with 14 bases in between. This CDR3 contains 13 residues. DNA of the CDR3: TGTGCCAGCAGGGGCGGGACCCTTAAGCCCCAGCATTTT. Translation gives CASRGGTLKPQHF.

The chain carries TRBV6-6 and TRBJ2-5; D perhaps matches TRBD1 (6 bases). The CDR3 spans 14 residues. Per germline, CDR1 MNHNY and CDR2 SVGAGI (reference sequence). V was cut by 8 bases and J by 3 bases, with 16 bases left in between. The CDR3 DNA sequence: TGTGCCAGCCAGTCCCGACCAGGGGAAGAGACCCAGTACTTC. Protein sequence: CASQSRPGEETQYF.

The chain links TRBV19 to TRBJ1-3, with 8 bases lining up with TRBD1. CDR1 is LNHDA, CDR2 SQIVND, per germline (reference sequence). With 5 bases clipped from V and 2 bases from J, the junction kept 14 bases outside the gene matches. The CDR3 runs to 18 residues. The DNA for the CDR3 is TGTGCCAGTAGTCCCGAACTCCGGGACAGGTTTACTGGAAACACCATATATTTT. The encoded protein is CASSPELRDRFTGNTIYF.

The rearrangement links TRBV12-1 to TRBJ2-5; the table assigns TRBD2, which was not confirmed against the DNA. TRBV12-1 constitutes a pseudogene. This CDR3 region has 16 residues. CDR3 loop: CASSFTSGLTGETQYF. The CDR3 coding sequence is TGTGCCAGCAGCTTCACTAGCGGGTTAACAGGGGAGACCCAGTACTTC.

The chain recombines TRBV12-3 or TRBV12-4 with TRBJ2-3; a possible D gene is TRBD2 (5 bases). V was shortened by 6 bases and J by 3 bases, with 10 bases between the two germline ends. This CDR3 region has 13 residues. CDR3 DNA sequence: TGTGCCAGCAGCCCCCCGGGGACAGATACGCAGTATTTT. Protein product: CASSPPGTDTQYF.

This chain connects TRBV2 to TRBJ2-1; D perhaps matches TRBD1 (5 bases). CDR3 length equals 15 residues. Germline V CDR1 and CDR2: SNHLY, FYNNEI. V lost 4 bases and J lost 6, with 16 bases in between. CDR3: CASSVLSGASNEQFF. As DNA, the CDR3 is TGTGCCAGCAGTGTATTATCTGGGGCCTCCAATGAGCAGTTCTTC.

This chain connects TRBV5-4 to TRBJ2-7; no reliable D call. The CDR3 covers 12 residues. CDR1 SGHNT and CDR2 YYREEE come from the germline V gene (reference sequence). Trimming shortened V by 0 bases and J by 2 bases, and 3 bases separated the two germline ends. CDR3: CASSLEPYEQYF. CDR3 nucleotides: TGTGCCAGCAGCTTGGAGCCCTACGAGCAGTACTTC.

The chain joins TRBV18 to TRBJ2-5; D possibly corresponds to TRBD2 (6 bases). Trimming pared 3 bases from V and 1 base from J, leaving 12 bases between. The CDR3 totals 15 residues. The germline CDR1 and CDR2 sequences are KGHSH and LQKENI. In nucleotides, the CDR3 is TGTGCCAGCTCACCTCTTTTGCGGGGCCAAGAGACCCAGTACTTC. This translates into CASSPLLRGQETQYF. Drawing the rest from reference TRBV18 and TRBJ2-5, the complete variable domain is NAGVMQNPRHLVRRRGQEARLRCSPMKGHSHVYWYRQLPEEGLKFMVYLQKENIIDESGMPKERFSAEFPKEGPSILRIQQVVRGDSAAYFCASSPLLRGQETQYFGPGTRLLVL.

In its sample, this clone was seen once. This sequence joins TRBV13 and TRBJ1-2, with unresolved D. The CDR3 contains 14 residues. Germline lookup yields CDR1 PRHDT and CDR2 FYEKMQ (reference sequence). The ends were cut back, 3 bases at V and 2 bases at J, with 10 bases in the middle. The CDR3 here is CASSFAQKNYGYTF. DNA for the CDR3: TGTGCCAGCAGCTTCGCACAGAAAAACTATGGCTACACCTTC.

V gene TRBV18 combines with J gene TRBJ1-1; 10 bases are shared with TRBD1. Germline CDR1 and CDR2: KGHSH and LQKENI. CDR3 length: 16 residues. After removal of 3 bases from V and 1 base from J, the junction contained 5 bases not matched to a gene. CDR3 in amino acids: CASSPRGQGTNTEAFF. In DNA form, the CDR3 reads TGTGCCAGCTCACCGCGGGGACAGGGGACGAACACTGAAGCTTTCTTT.

The chain is built from TRBV5-8 and TRBJ2-7; 7 nucleotides align to TRBD1. The V and J ends lost 1 base and 6 bases, in that order; junction bases with no gene match: 1. CDR3 length: 12 amino acids. Germline V gives CDR1 SGHTS, CDR2 YDEGEE. This CDR3 is CASSLTGVEQYF. The CDR3 DNA is TGTGCCAGCAGCTTGACAGGGGTCGAGCAGTACTTC.

Regarding this clone: The sample contains more than one DNA sequence encoding this CDR3. The chain has TRBV5-4 and TRBJ1-1; D remains unclear. Per the germline V gene, CDR1 is SGHNT and CDR2 is YYREEE (reference sequence). The CDR3 spans 14 residues. Trimming removed 0 bases at V and 2 bases at J, with 8 bases between. CDR3 sequence: CASSLEGGNTEAFF. In DNA form, the CDR3 reads TGTGCCAGCAGCTTGGAAGGCGGTAACACTGAAGCTTTCTTT. Supplemented by reference TRBV5-4 and TRBJ1-1, the full variable domain reads ETGVTQSPTHLIKTRGQQVTLRCSSQSGHNTVSWYQQALGQGPQFIFQYYREEENGRGNFPPRFSGLQFPNYSSELNVNALELDDSALYLCASSLEGGNTEAFFGQGTRLTVV.

The V gene is TRBV4-1, the J gene TRBJ2-5; 10 bases fit TRBD1. V shed 5 bases, J shed 5 bases, and the junction held 5 bases outside the gene matches. From germline, CDR1 is MGHRA and CDR2 YSYEKL. This CDR3 has 14 residues. DNA of the CDR3: TGCGCCAGCAGCGGACGGGGACAGGGGGAGACCCAGTACTTC. As protein: CASSGRGQGETQYF.

The chain links TRBV6-5 to TRBJ1-2; tentative D call: TRBD1 (5 bases). The CDR3 is 15 amino acids. V dropped 5 bases and J dropped 1 base, with 14 bases sitting between them. Germline V gives CDR1 MNHEY, CDR2 SVGAGI. The CDR3 loop is CASSPTALVNYGYTF. The DNA for the CDR3 is TGTGCCAGCAGTCCGACAGCATTAGTTAACTATGGCTACACCTTC.

This chain uses TRBV9 with TRBJ1-2, with 7 bases identical to TRBD1. The length of the CDR3 is 13 residues. Germline trimming cut 3 bases from V and 4 bases from J; bases unmatched to any gene: 3. CDR1 and CDR2 (germline): SGDLS, YYNGEE. DNA for the CDR3: TGTGCCAGCAGCGCGGGACAGAGCTATGGCTACACCTTC. It yields the protein CASSAGQSYGYTF.